Each of the 26 T cell receptor beta chains below was sequenced from the same sample in a study of early T cells in non-severe SARS-CoV-2 infection. TCRdb recomputed calls from the 5' RACE reads with MiXCR, one row per CDR3 protein. The table lists approximately 30,000 distinct CDR3 sequences, 4.5% to 5% of them singletons, with approximately 8% in the top ten. Sequences were obtained from whole blood. The source is an adult who was a healthcare worker with PCR-confirmed SARS-CoV-2 infection or an uninfected control (not recorded which).

This clonotype turned up a few times. This rearrangement joins TRBV7-9 to TRBJ1-6; D is unclear. Trimming cost V 2 bases and J 7 bases, with 3 bases left between them. CDR1 SEHNR and CDR2 FQNEAQ come from the germline V gene (reference sequence). This CDR3 has 12 amino acids. The CDR3 DNA is TGTGCCAGCAGCTTATACAATTCACCCCTCCACTTT. As protein: CASSLYNSPLHF.

This clonotype appeared many times. The chain couples TRBV2 to TRBJ2-1; D not certain. Trimming left V 3 bases short and J 0 bases short, with 9 bases between. This CDR3 contains 15 residues. Per germline, CDR1 SNHLY and CDR2 FYNNEI. The CDR3 nucleotides read TGTGCCAGCAGTGACCGGGTAAGCTCCTACAATGAGCAGTTCTTC. Translation: CASSDRVSSYNEQFF.

This clonotype was observed at least ten times. The CDR3 spells CASRAGQVAKNIQYF. The CDR3 DNA sequence: TGTGCCAGCAGAGCCGGACAGGTAGCCAAAAACATTCAGTACTTC. The rearrangement uses TRBV12-3 or TRBV12-4 and TRBJ2-4; 7 positions match TRBD1. This CDR3 has 15 residues. The V and J ends lost 6 bases and 0 bases, in that order; junction bases with no gene match: 5.

The sample holds many counts of this clonotype. J is TRBJ2-7 and V is TRBV9; D ambiguous. Germline CDR1 is SGDLS and CDR2 is YYNGEE. The V and J ends lost 0 bases and 2 bases respectively, with 9 bases between them. The CDR3 contains 14 residues. CDR3: CASSVGQATYEQYF. In DNA, the CDR3 is TGTGCCAGCAGCGTAGGGCAGGCGACCTACGAGCAGTACTTC.

In this sample, this clonotype turned up a few times. The chain employs TRBV6-4 and TRBJ2-6; TRBD1 aligns across 10 bases. CDR3 length equals 17 residues. V was clipped by 5 bases and J by 0 bases; unmatched bases: 4. Germline CDR1 MRHNA, CDR2 SNTAGT. For the CDR3, the DNA is TGTGCCAGCAGTACGGGACAGGGGAACTCTGGGGCCAACGTCCTGACTTTC. It yields the protein CASSTGQGNSGANVLTF.

This clonotype was detected many times. V gene TRBV6-5 combines with J gene TRBJ1-5; 9 positions match TRBD1. The trim removed 6 bases at V and 3 bases at J, leaving 6 bases unmatched. The CDR3 is 15 residues long. CDR1 and CDR2 from the germline V gene are MNHEY and SVGAGI. This chain's CDR3 is CASRADRGFNQPQHF. For the CDR3, the DNA is TGTGCCAGCAGGGCGGACAGGGGATTCAATCAGCCCCAGCATTTT.

There are many counts of this clonotype. The CDR3 region is CAWSVLSYRLSTEAFF. The DNA of the CDR3 is TGTGCCTGGAGTGTACTATCGTACAGGTTATCCACTGAAGCTTTCTTT. The V and J genes are TRBV30 and TRBJ1-1; possible D gene TRBD1, 5 bases. V was cut by 0 bases and J by 4 bases, with 18 bases left in between. Looked up from germline, CDR1 is GTSNPN and CDR2 is SVGIG (reference sequence). CDR3 length equals 16 residues.

This clonotype was counted many times. This rearrangement joins TRBV12-3 or TRBV12-4 to TRBJ2-5, with 10 bases lining up with TRBD1. V shed 6 bases, J shed 2 bases, and the junction held 6 bases outside the gene matches. The CDR3 covers 15 residues. Written as DNA, the CDR3 is TGTGCCAGCAGCCCCGGGACAGGGGATCAAGAGACCCAGTACTTC. The encoded protein is CASSPGTGDQETQYF.

This clonotype was seen many times. The chain has TRBV7-9 and TRBJ2-5; D gene ambiguous. The CDR3 runs to 14 residues. V lost 5 bases to trimming and J lost 5 bases, with 15 bases between them. The V gene's germline CDR1 is SEHNR and CDR2 FQNEAQ (reference sequence). The CDR3 loop reads CASSASSKRETQYF. The CDR3 bases are TGTGCCAGCAGCGCCTCATCGAAACGGGAGACCCAGTACTTC.

This clonotype was counted a few times. This chain connects TRBV9 to TRBJ1-1; 9 bases are shared with TRBD1. The V segment lost 3 bases and the J segment 5 bases; nucleotides outside the gene matches: 5. CDR1 SGDLS and CDR2 YYNGEE come from the germline V gene. CDR3 length: 14 residues. CDR3 residues: CASSEETGGTEAFF. CDR3 coding DNA: TGTGCCAGCAGCGAGGAGACAGGGGGAACTGAAGCTTTCTTT.

This clonotype is judged medium-sized. The chain combines TRBV25-1 with TRBJ1-2, with D possibly matching TRBD1 (5 bases). This CDR3 is built from 17 residues. CDR1 is MGHDK, CDR2 SYGVNS, per germline. V was pared by 0 bases and J by 2 bases, with 16 bases between. As DNA, the CDR3 is TGTGCCAGCAGTGAATATCGGGGGGACGGCCCGAACTATGGCTACACCTTC. This codes for CASSEYRGDGPNYGYTF.

The V call is TRBV7-9, the J call TRBJ1-2, with 9 bases lining up with TRBD1. CDR1 is SEHNR and CDR2 is FQNEAQ in the germline V gene (reference sequence). This CDR3 is 14 amino acids long. V shed 3 bases and J 4 bases; nucleotides not matched to a gene: 3. The CDR3 sequence: CASSLDRGGYGYTF. DNA of the CDR3: TGTGCCAGCAGCTTGGACAGGGGAGGCTATGGCTACACCTTC.

This clonotype showed up many times. The rearrangement links TRBV6-1 to TRBJ1-5; D ambiguous. This CDR3 is built from 13 residues. Trimming shortened V by 4 bases and J by 6 bases, and 10 bases separated the two germline ends. Germline values: CDR1 MNHNS, CDR2 SASEGT. CDR3 sequence reads: CASSGGESQPQHF. DNA for the CDR3: TGTGCCAGCAGTGGCGGGGAATCTCAGCCCCAGCATTTT.

This clonotype was picked up many times. V usage is TRBV7-8 and J usage is TRBJ2-2; 7 bases align to TRBD1. J was trimmed by 1 base and V by 5 bases; bases with no gene match: 7. The germline V gene has CDR1 SGHVS and CDR2 FQNEAQ. This CDR3 comprises 16 residues. The CDR3 coding sequence is TGTGCCAGCAGCCACCCCGGGACAGTGAACACCGGGGAGCTGTTTTTT. Translation: CASSHPGTVNTGELFF.

This clonotype was seen ten or more times. The V and J genes are TRBV10-2 and TRBJ1-1; possible D gene TRBD1, 5 bases. The CDR3 length is 14 residues. Per the germline V gene, CDR1 is WSHSY and CDR2 is SAAADI. With 5 bases removed from V and 0 bases from J, the gap between germline ends came to 10 bases. CDR3 in DNA: TGCGCCAGCAGTCATTCACAGGTGAACACTGAAGCTTTCTTT. Translation: CASSHSQVNTEAFF.

This clonotype came up many times. CDR3 in DNA: TGTGCCAGCAGCGTAGATGGGACAGGGGGCCAATACGAGCAGTACTTC. Its translation: CASSVDGTGGQYEQYF. The chain links TRBV9 to TRBJ2-7, with 12 bases aligning to TRBD1. The CDR3 has 16 amino acids. CDR1 is SGDLS and CDR2 is YYNGEE in the germline V gene. V lost 0 bases and J lost 4; bases outside the gene matches: 5.

In this sample, this clonotype turned up a few times. The chain combines TRBV4-1 with TRBJ2-1; either TRBD1 or TRBD2 may fit D (5 bases each). The V and J ends lost 0 bases and 1 base respectively, with 7 bases between them. This CDR3 spans 15 amino acids. Germline V gene lookup returns CDR1 MGHRA and CDR2 YSYEKL. The DNA of the CDR3 is TGCGCCAGCAGCCAAGATGGGGGATCCTACAATGAGCAGTTCTTC. Translating gives CASSQDGGSYNEQFF.

This clonotype has a count of ten or more. The chain has TRBV5-1 and TRBJ2-7, with 8 bases identical to TRBD2. Germline V gene lookup returns CDR1 SGHRS and CDR2 YFSETQ. The CDR3 loop spans 14 amino acids. V gave up 7 bases and J gave up 4 bases; unmatched junction bases: 10. This CDR3 reads CASGPASGQYEQYF. The DNA for the CDR3 is TGCGCCAGCGGCCCGGCTAGCGGGCAATACGAGCAGTACTTC.

The table lists this clonotype with many counts. This chain joins TRBV3-1 and TRBJ1-2; 7 bases line up with TRBD1. Germline CDR1 LGHDT, CDR2 YNNKEL (reference sequence). This CDR3 has 14 amino acids. The junction had 3 bases not matched to a gene; V was cut back by 1 base and J by 4 bases. The CDR3 nucleotides read TGTGCCAGCAGCCAAGGAGGGGGCAGCTATGGCTACACCTTC. Residues: CASSQGGGSYGYTF.

This clonotype was picked up many times. This chain links TRBV20-1 with TRBJ1-2; 10 positions agree with TRBD1. The V gene end was trimmed by 3 bases and the J gene end by 8 bases; junction bases not matched to a gene: 12. The CDR3 runs 15 residues. Germline loops: CDR1 DFQATT, CDR2 SNEGSKA (reference sequence). The CDR3 DNA sequence: TGCAGTGCTAGGATTCCGGGACAGGGGCCTTGGGGCTACACCTTC. It translates to CSARIPGQGPWGYTF.

The chain uses TRBV7-2 and TRBJ2-7; either TRBD1 or TRBD2 may fit D (6 bases each). Germline CDR1 and CDR2: SGHTA and FQGNSA. The CDR3 contains 17 residues. V shed 1 base and J shed 4 bases, with 20 bases lying between them. CDR3 in amino acids: CASSLGVAVRGTYEQYF. DNA of the CDR3: TGTGCCAGCAGCTTAGGAGTGGCGGTACGGGGGACATACGAGCAGTACTTC.

This clonotype occurred many times. The rearrangement uses TRBV19 and TRBJ2-1; D is perhaps TRBD2 (6 bases). The germline CDR1 and CDR2 sequences are LNHDA and SQIVND (reference sequence). Trimming removed 1 base from V and 5 bases from J, with 15 bases in between. CDR3 size: 16 residues. CDR3 sequence (DNA): TGTGCCAGTAGTATAGTGTGGGACGGAGGGAACAATGAGCAGTTCTTC. As protein: CASSIVWDGGNNEQFF.

CDR3 bases: TGCAGCGGGGGACTAGCGGGGAAGCAAGAGACCCAGTACTTC. It encodes CSGGLAGKQETQYF. V gene TRBV29-1 combines with J gene TRBJ2-5; 13 nucleotides match TRBD2. CDR1 and CDR2 (germline): SQVTM, ANQGSEA. The CDR3 is 14 amino acids. V was pared by 7 bases and J by 2 bases, with 4 bases of the junction left unmatched.

This chain links TRBV19 with TRBJ1-5; perhaps TRBD1 as D (6 bases). Trimming shortened V by 9 bases and J by 2 bases, and 17 bases separated the two germline ends. CDR3 length: 15 residues. Germline CDR1 is LNHDA and CDR2 is SQIVND (reference sequence). The CDR3 is CASSEDRLGNQPQHF. The CDR3 DNA follows: TGTGCCAGCTCGGAAGACAGGCTAGGCAATCAGCCCCAGCATTTT. The full variable domain, rest sourced from reference TRBV19 and TRBJ1-5, is DGGITQSPKYLFRKEGQNVTLSCEQNLNHDAMYWYRQDPGQGLRLIYYSQIVNDFQKGDIAEGYSVSREKKESFPLTVTSAQKNPTAFYLCASSEDRLGNQPQHFGDGTRLSIL.

This clonotype was recorded many times. This rearrangement joins TRBV25-1 to TRBJ1-1, with D possibly TRBD1 on 6 matching bases. Germline assignment: CDR1 MGHDK and CDR2 SYGVNS. The length of the CDR3 is 13 residues. Deletions cut 7 bases from V and 6 bases from J, with 15 bases between. CDR3 in DNA: TGTGCCAGCACTAAACAGGGCAGGGCTGAAGCTTTCTTT. This translates into CASTKQGRAEAFF. The full variable domain, in which reference TRBV25-1 and TRBJ1-1 provide the parts outside the CDR3, is EADIYQTPRYLVIGTGKKITLECSQTMGHDKMYWYQQDPGMELHLIHYSYGVNSTEKGDLSSESTVSRIRTEHFPLTLESARPSHTSQYLCASTKQGRAEAFFGQGTRLTVV.

The chain has TRBV7-8 and TRBJ2-2; 11 nucleotides agree with TRBD2. The germline V gene encodes CDR1 SGHVS and CDR2 FQNEAQ. V was pared by 1 base and J by 3 bases, with 1 base of the junction left unmatched. This CDR3 is 16 amino acids long. The CDR3 region has the DNA TGTGCCAGCAGCTTAGTGGGACTAGCGGACACCGGGGAGCTGTTTTTT. Translating gives CASSLVGLADTGELFF.